Reported below is one TCR beta chain. The data originate from a study of Ad26.COV2.S vaccination and SARS-CoV-2 variants. Profiled with immunoSEQ multiplex PCR; TCRdb holds only in-frame clones, not every one. Of a few hundred thousand clones in the sample, roughly 88% were seen once. Treatment of the sample: some 19 received Ad26.COV2.S at low or high dose, single or two shots; 5 received placebo; per-sample allocation not given. On day 63 after the first injection, vaccine and placebo recipients gave samples. J gave up 5 bases and V 5 bases, and 3 bases lay outside the gene matches. CDR3 length: 13 amino acids. The germline V gene has CDR1 LGHDT and CDR2 YNNKEL (reference sequence).

The source material was peripheral blood, sampled in a trial of Ad26.COV2.S vaccine versus placebo. The origin of this receptor is a person between 18 and 60 years old who received the Ad26.COV2.S COVID-19 vaccine or a placebo. This chain joins TRBV3-1 (or the pseudogene TRBV3-2) and TRBJ1-5; 7 nucleotides line up with TRBD1. The CDR3 bases are TGTGCCAGCAGCGAAACAGGGGATCAGCCCCAGCATTTT. This translates into CASSETGDQPQHF.